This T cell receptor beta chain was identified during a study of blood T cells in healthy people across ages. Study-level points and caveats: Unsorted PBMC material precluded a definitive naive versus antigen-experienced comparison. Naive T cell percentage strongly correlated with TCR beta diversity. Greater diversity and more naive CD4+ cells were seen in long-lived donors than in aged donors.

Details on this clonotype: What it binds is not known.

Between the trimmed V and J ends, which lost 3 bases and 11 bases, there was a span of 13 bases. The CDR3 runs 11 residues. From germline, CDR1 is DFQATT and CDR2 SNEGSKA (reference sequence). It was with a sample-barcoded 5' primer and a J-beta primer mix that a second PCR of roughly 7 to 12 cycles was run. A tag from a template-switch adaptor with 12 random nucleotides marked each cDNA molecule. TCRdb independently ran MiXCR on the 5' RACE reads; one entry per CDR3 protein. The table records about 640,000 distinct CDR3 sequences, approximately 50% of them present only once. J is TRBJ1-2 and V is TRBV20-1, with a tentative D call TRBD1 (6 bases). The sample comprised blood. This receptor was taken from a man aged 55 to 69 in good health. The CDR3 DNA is TGCAGTGCTAGGTTCGGGGGCCGGTACACCTTC. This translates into CSARFGGRYTF.